One T cell receptor beta chain is described in this entry. These data originate in a study of OX40 agonist ivuxolimab in advanced cancers. TCRdb keeps only in-frame clones here, not all; method: immunoSEQ multiplex PCR. The sample carries roughly 69,000 clones, about 90% recorded once. There are 16 residues in the CDR3. Germline trimming cut 3 bases from V and 3 bases from J; bases unmatched to any gene: 5. Germline assignment: CDR1 SQVTM and CDR2 ANQGSEA. The rearrangement uses TRBV29-1 and TRBJ2-1; 13 bases agree with TRBD2. The clonotype comes from an adult with an advanced solid tumor such as melanoma, head and neck, liver or kidney cancer. This specimen was CD4+ or CD8+ T cells sorted from blood, taken in a trial of the OX40 agonist ivuxolimab. CDR3 in amino acids: CSVDATSGRNYNEQFF. DNA for the CDR3: TGCAGCGTTGACGCGACTAGCGGGAGGAACTACAATGAGCAGTTCTTC.